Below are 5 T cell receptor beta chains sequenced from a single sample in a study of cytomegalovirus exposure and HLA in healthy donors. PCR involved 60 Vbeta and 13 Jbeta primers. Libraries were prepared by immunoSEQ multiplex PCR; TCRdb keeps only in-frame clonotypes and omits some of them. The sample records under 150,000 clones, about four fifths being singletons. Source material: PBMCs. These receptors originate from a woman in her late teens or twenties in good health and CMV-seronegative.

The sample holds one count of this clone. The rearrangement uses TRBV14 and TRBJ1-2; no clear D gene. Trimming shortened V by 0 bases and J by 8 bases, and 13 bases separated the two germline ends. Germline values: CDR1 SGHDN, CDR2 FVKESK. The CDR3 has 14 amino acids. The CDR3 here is CASSQDAGRGGYTF. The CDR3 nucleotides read TGTGCCAGCAGCCAAGATGCCGGGAGAGGAGGCTACACCTTC.

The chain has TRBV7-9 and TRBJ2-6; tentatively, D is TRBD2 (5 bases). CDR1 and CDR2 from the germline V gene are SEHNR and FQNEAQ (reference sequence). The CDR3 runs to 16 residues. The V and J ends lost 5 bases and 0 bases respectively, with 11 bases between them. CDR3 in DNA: TGTGCCAGCAGCGCTGGACGGGGCTCTGGGGCCAACGTCCTGACTTTC. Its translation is CASSAGRGSGANVLTF. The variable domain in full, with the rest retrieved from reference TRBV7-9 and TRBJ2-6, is DTGVSQNPRHKITKRGQNVTFRCDPISEHNRLYWYRQTLGQGPEFLTYFQNEAQLEKSRLLSDRFSAERPKGSFSTLEIQRTEQGDSAMYLCASSAGRGSGANVLTFGAGSRLTVL.

The CDR3 region is CASSPLAGVTDTQYF. CDR3 bases: TGTGCCAGCAGTCCACTAGCGGGGGTCACAGATACGCAGTATTTT. The chain recombines TRBV6-5 with TRBJ2-3; TRBD2 matches at 11 bases. The germline V gene has CDR1 MNHEY and CDR2 SVGAGI. V lost 5 bases, J lost 2 bases, and 3 bases stayed unmatched. CDR3 size: 15 residues.

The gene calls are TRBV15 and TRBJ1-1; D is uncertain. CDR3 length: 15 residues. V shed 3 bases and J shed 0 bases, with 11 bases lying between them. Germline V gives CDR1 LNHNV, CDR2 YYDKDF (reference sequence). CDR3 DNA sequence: TGTGCCACCAGCAGCCTGCGGGTAATGAACACTGAAGCTTTCTTT. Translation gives CATSSLRVMNTEAFF.

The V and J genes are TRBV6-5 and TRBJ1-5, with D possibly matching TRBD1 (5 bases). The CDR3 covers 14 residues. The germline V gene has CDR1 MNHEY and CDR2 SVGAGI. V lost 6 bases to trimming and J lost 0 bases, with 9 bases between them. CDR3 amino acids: CASSRQSSNQPQHF. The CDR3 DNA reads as TGTGCCAGCAGCAGACAGTCTAGCAATCAGCCCCAGCATTTT.